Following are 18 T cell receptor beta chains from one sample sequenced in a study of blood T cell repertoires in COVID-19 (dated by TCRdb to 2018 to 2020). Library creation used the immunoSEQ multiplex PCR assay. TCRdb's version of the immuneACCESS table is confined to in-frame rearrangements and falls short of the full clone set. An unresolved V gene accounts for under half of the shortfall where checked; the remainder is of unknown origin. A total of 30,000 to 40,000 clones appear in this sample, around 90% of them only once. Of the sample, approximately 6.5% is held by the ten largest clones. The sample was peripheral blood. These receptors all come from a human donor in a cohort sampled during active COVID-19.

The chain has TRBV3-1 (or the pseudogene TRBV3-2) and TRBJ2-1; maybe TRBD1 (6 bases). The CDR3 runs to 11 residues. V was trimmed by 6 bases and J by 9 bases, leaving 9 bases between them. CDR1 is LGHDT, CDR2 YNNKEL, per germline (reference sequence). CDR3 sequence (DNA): TGTGCCAGCAGGGGGGCGAGTGAGCAGTTCTTC. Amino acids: CASRGASEQFF.

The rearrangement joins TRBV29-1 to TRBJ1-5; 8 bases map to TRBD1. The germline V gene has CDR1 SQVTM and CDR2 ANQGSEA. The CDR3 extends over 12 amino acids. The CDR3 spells CSAGGFGQPQHF. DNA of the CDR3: TGCAGTGCAGGGGGCTTCGGTCAGCCCCAGCATTTT.

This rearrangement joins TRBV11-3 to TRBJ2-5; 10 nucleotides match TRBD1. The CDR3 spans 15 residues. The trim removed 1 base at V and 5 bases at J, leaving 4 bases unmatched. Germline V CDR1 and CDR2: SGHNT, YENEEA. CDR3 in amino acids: CASSLGQGAAETQYF. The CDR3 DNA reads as TGTGCCAGCAGCTTAGGACAGGGGGCGGCGGAGACCCAGTACTTC.

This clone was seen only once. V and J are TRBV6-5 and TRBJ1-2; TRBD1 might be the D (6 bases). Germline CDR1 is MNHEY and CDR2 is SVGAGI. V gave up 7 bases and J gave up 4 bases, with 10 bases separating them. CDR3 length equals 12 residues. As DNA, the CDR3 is TGTGCCAGCATTCTGGACAGCTATGGCTACACCTTC. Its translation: CASILDSYGYTF.

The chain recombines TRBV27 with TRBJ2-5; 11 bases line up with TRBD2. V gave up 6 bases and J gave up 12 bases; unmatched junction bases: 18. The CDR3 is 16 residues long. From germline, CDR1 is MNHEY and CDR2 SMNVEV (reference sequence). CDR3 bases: TGTGCCAGCAGCACTTCTAGCGGGGGGCCCCCGCCGTCAAAGTACTTC. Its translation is CASSTSSGGPPPSKYF.

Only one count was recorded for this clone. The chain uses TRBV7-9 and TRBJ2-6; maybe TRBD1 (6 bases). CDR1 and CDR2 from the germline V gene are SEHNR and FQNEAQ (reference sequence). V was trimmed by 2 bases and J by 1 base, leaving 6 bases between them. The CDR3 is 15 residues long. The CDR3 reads CASSLTGSGANVLTF. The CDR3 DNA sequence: TGTGCCAGCAGCTTAACAGGGTCTGGGGCCAACGTCCTGACTTTC.

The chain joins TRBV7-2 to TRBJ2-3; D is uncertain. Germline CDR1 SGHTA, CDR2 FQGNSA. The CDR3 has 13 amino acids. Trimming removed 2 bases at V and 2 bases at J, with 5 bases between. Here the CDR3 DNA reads TGTGCCAGCAGCTTACAGAACACAGATACGCAGTATTTT. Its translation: CASSLQNTDTQYF.

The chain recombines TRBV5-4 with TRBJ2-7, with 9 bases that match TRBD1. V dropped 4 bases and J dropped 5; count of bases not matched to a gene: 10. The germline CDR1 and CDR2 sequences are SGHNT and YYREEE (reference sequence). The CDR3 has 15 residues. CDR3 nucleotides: TGTGCCAGCAGCCCCAAGGGACAGGGTGTCAACGAGCAGTACTTC. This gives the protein CASSPKGQGVNEQYF. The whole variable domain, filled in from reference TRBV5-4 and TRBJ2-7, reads ETGVTQSPTHLIKTRGQQVTLRCSSQSGHNTVSWYQQALGQGPQFIFQYYREEENGRGNFPPRFSGLQFPNYSSELNVNALELDDSALYLCASSPKGQGVNEQYFGPGTRLTVT.

CDR3 loop: CASSLRELNSNQPQHF. CDR3 coding DNA: TGTGCCAGCAGCTTACGTGAACTTAATAGCAATCAGCCCCAGCATTTT. The chain links TRBV7-8 to TRBJ1-5; D is uncertain. From germline, CDR1 is SGHVS and CDR2 FQNEAQ. V lost 2 bases and J lost 0, with 11 bases in between. The CDR3 sequence is 16 residues long.

The CDR3 DNA reads as TGTGCCAGCGGGGGACAAACCACAGATACGCAGTATTTT. This sequence encodes CASGGQTTDTQYF. V is TRBV7-9 and J is TRBJ2-3, with D possibly being TRBD1 (6 bases). CDR1 is SEHNR and CDR2 is FQNEAQ in the germline V gene (reference sequence). The CDR3 totals 13 residues. V lost 8 bases to trimming and J lost 2 bases, with 11 bases between them.

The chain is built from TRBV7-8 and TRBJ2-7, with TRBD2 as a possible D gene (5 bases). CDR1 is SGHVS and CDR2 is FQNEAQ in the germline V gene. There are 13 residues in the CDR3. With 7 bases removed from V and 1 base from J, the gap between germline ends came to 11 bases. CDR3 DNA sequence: TGTGCCAGCACCACGGGGTCATCCTACGAGCAGTACTTC. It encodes CASTTGSSYEQYF.

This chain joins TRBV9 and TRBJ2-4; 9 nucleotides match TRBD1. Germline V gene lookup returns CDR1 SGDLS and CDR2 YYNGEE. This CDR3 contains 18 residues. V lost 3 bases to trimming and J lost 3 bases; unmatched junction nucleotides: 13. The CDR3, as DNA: TGTGCCAGCAGCGGGGCCCGGGACAGGGATTGGAGCAAAAACATTCAGTACTTC. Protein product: CASSGARDRDWSKNIQYF.

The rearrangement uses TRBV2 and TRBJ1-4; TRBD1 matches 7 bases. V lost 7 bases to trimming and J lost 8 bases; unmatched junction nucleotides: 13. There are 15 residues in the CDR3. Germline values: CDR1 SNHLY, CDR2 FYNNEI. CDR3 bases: TGTGCCAGCACGGACCAGCTTGACAGGGCAGAAAAACTGTTTTTT. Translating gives CASTDQLDRAEKLFF.

Written as DNA, the CDR3 is TGCGCCAGCAGCTTGGGAGGCTTAGCGGGTACCTTCGAGCAGTACTTC. It yields the protein CASSLGGLAGTFEQYF. The genes are TRBV5-1 and TRBJ2-7, with 7 positions matching TRBD2. V dropped 0 bases and J dropped 6; count of bases not matched to a gene: 12. CDR3 length: 16 amino acids. In germline, CDR1 is SGHRS, CDR2 YFSETQ.

CDR3 bases: TGTGCCAGCAGTGACTCAACAGGGGCCCGACTAGTTCCTGCGGCCAAAAACATTCAGTACTTC. The encoded protein is CASSDSTGARLVPAAKNIQYF. V is TRBV6-4 and J is TRBJ2-4; tentatively, D is TRBD1 (7 bases). Germline CDR1 and CDR2: MRHNA and SNTAGT. This CDR3 comprises 21 residues. V was pared by 0 bases and J by 1 base, with 25 bases between.

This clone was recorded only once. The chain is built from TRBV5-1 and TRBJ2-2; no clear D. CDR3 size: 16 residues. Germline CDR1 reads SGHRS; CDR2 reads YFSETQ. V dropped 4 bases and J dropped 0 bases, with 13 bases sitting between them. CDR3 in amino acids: CASSPPSFANTGELFF. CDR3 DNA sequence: TGCGCCAGCAGCCCTCCTTCGTTCGCGAACACCGGGGAGCTGTTTTTT. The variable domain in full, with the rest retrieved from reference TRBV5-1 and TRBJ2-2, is KAGVTQTPRYLIKTRGQQVTLSCSPISGHRSVSWYQQTPGQGLQFLFEYFSETQRNKGNFPGRFSGRQFSNSRSEMNVSTLELGDSALYLCASSPPSFANTGELFFGEGSRLTVL.

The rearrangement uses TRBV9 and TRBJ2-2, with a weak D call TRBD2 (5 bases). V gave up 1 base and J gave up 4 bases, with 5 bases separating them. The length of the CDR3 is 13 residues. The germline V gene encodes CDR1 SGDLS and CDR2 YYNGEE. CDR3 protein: CASSVRGTGELFF. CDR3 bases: TGTGCCAGCAGCGTACGGGGCACCGGGGAGCTGTTTTTT.

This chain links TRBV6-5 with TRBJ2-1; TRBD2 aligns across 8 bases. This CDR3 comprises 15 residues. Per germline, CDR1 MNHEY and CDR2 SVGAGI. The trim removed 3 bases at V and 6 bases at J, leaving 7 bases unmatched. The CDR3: CASSYLPGGPNEQFF. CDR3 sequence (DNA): TGTGCCAGCAGTTATCTCCCGGGAGGGCCCAATGAGCAGTTCTTC.